This TCR beta chain came from a study of cytomegalovirus exposure and HLA in healthy donors. Study-wide points: Researchers reported in a later analysis that a missense DCLRE1C variant was tied to TCR beta V- and J-gene trimming. A later analysis, which compared TCR beta chains of equal frequency, found the HLA-associated ones more clonally expanded. Several V segments, TRBV6-2 and TRBV6-3 among them, could not be told apart and were dropped. Overall, about 160 TCR beta chains were annotated as cytomegalovirus-associated.

Germline V CDR1 and CDR2: SEHNR, FQNEAQ (reference sequence). CDR3 size: 13 residues. V dropped 2 bases and J dropped 4 bases, with 8 bases sitting between them. PCR amplification relied on 60 Vbeta primers (plus 13 Jbeta primers). Measured with immunoSEQ multiplex PCR; TCRdb has only the in-frame clones, and not every one. The repertoire holds 100,000 to 120,000 clones, with approximately 69% as singletons. A single count supports this clone. Antigen unknown. The chain employs TRBV7-9 and TRBJ1-2; D gene uncertain. This TCR was recovered from a woman aged 40 to 50 in good health and CMV-seropositive. Sequencing input: PBMCs. The CDR3 sequence: CASSLTDIYGYTF. The CDR3 coding sequence is TGTGCCAGCAGCTTAACAGACATCTATGGCTACACCTTC.